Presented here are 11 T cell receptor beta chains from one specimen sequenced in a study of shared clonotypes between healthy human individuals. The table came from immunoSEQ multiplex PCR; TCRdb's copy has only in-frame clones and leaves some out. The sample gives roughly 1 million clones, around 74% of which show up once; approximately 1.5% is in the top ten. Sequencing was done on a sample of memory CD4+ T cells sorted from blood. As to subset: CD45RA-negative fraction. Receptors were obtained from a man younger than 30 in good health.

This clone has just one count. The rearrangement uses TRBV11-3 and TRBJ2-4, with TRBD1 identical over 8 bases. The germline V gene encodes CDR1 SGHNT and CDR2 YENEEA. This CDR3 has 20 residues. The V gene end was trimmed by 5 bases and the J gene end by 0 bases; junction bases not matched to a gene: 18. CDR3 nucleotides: TGTGCCAGCAGCACTAATCCCGGGACAGGTCCCCCTCTAGCCAAAAACATTCAGTACTTC. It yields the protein CASSTNPGTGPPLAKNIQYF.

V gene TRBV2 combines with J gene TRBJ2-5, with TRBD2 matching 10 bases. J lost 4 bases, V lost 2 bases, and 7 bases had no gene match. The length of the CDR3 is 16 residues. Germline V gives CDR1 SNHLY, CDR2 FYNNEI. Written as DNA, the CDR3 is TGTGCCAGCAGTGAAATAAGCGGGGGGGCCATAGAGACCCAGTACTTC. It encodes CASSEISGGAIETQYF.

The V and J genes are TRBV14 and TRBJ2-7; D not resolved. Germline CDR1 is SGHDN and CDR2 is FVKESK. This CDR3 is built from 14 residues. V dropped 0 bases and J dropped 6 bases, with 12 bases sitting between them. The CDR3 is CASSQDIGSSEQYF. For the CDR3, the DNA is TGTGCCAGCAGCCAAGATATAGGCAGTTCCGAGCAGTACTTC.

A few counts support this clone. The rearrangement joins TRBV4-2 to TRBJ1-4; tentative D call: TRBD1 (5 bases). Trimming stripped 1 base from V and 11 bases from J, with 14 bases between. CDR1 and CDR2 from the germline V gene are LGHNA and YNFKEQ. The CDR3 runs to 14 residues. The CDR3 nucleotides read TGTGCCAGCAGCCAAGGGGTAAGAGGGGACAAACTGTTTTTT. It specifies CASSQGVRGDKLFF.

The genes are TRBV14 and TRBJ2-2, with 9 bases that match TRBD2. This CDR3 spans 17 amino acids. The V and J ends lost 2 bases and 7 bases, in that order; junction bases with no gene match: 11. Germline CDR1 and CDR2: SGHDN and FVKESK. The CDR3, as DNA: TGTGCCAGCAGCCAACTTCCTAGCGGACTAGCGTTCGGGGAGCTGTTTTTT. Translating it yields CASSQLPSGLAFGELFF.

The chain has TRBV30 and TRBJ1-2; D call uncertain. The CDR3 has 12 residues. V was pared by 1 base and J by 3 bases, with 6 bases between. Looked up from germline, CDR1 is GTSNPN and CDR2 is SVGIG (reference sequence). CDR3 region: CAWSAGDYGYTF. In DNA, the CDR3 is TGTGCCTGGAGTGCGGGAGACTATGGCTACACCTTC. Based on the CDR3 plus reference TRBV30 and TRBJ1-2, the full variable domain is SQTIHQWPATLVQPVGSPLSLECTVEGTSNPNLYWYRQAAGRGLQLLFYSVGIGQISSEVPQNLSASRPQDRQFILSSKKLLLSDSGFYLCAWSAGDYGYTFGSGTRLTVV.

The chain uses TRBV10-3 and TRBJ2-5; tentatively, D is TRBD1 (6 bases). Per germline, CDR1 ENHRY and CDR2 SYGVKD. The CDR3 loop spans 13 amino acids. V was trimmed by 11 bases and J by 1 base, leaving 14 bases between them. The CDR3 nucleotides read TGTGCCTCCCGAGGGGGAGTCCAAGAGACCCAGTACTTC. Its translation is CASRGGVQETQYF.

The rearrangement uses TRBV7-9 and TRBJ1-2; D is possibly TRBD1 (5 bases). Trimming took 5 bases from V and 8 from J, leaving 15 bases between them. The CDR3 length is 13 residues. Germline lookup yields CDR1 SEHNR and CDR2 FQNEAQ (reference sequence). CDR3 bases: TGTGCCAGCAGCCTCGGGACTAGCGGCGGCTACACCTTC. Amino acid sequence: CASSLGTSGGYTF.

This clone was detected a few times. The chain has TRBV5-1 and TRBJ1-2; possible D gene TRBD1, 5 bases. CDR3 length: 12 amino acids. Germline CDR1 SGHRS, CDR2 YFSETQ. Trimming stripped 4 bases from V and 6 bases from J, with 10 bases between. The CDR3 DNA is TGCGCCAGCAGCAGGGACGCCGATGGCTACACCTTC. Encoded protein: CASSRDADGYTF.

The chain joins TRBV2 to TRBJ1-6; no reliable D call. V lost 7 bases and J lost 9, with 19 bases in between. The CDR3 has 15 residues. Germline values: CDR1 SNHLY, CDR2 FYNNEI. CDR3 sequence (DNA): TGTGCCAGCAAACGGACGGTGATAGAGGGTTCACCCCTCCACTTT. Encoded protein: CASKRTVIEGSPLHF.

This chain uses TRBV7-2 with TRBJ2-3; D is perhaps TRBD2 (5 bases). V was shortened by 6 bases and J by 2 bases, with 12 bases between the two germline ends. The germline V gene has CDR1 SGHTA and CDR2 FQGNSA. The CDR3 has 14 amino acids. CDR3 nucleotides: TGTGCCAGCAGGAGCGGTATTTCCACAGATACGCAGTATTTT. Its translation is CASRSGISTDTQYF.